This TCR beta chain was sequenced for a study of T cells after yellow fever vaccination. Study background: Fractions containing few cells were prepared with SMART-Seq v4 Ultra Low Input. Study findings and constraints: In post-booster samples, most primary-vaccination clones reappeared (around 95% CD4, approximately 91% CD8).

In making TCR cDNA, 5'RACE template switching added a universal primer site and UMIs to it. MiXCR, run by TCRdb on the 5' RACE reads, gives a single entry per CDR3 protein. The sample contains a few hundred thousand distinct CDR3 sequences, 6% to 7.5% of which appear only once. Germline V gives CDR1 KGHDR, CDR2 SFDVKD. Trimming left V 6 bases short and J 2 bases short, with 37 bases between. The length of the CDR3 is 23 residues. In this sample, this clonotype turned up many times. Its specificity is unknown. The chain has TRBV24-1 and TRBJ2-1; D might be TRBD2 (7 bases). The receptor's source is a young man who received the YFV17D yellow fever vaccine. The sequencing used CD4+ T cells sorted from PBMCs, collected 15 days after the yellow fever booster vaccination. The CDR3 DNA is TGTGCCACCAGTCGCCGAGGTGGCGCCGAACGAGGGGGGGCGGGAAGCCCCTACAATGAGCAGTTCTTC. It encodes CATSRRGGAERGGAGSPYNEQFF.